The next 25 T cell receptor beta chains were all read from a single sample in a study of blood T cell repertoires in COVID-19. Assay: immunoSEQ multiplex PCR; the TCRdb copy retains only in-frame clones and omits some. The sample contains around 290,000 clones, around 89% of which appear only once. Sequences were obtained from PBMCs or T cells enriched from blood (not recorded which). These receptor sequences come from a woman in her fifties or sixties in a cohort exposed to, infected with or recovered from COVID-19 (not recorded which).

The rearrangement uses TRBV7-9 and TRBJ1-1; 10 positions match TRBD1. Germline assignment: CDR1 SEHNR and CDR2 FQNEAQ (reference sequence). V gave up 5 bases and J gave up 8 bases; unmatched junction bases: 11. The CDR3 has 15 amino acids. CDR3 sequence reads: CASSPDRGRRAEAFF. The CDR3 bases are TGTGCCAGCAGCCCCGACAGGGGGCGAAGGGCCGAAGCTTTCTTT.

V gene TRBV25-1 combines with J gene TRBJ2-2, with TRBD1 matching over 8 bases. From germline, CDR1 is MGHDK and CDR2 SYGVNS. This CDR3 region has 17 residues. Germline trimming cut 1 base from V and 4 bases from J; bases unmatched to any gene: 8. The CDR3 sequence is CASSESGRGRTTGELFF. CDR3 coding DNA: TGTGCCAGCAGTGAATCGGGCAGGGGGCGAACCACCGGGGAGCTGTTTTTT.

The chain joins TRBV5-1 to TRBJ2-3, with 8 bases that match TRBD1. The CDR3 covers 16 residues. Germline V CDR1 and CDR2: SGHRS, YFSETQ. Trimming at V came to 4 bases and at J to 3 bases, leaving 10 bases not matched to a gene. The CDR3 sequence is CASSNLQGVGTDTQYF. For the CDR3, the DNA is TGCGCCAGCAGCAACCTACAGGGGGTAGGGACAGATACGCAGTATTTT. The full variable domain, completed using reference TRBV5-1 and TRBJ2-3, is KAGVTQTPRYLIKTRGQQVTLSCSPISGHRSVSWYQQTPGQGLQFLFEYFSETQRNKGNFPGRFSGRQFSNSRSEMNVSTLELGDSALYLCASSNLQGVGTDTQYFGPGTRLTVL.

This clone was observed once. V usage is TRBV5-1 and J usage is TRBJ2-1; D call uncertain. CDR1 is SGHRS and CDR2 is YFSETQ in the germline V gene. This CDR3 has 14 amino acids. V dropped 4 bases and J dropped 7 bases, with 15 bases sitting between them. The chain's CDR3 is CASSAPELTNEQFF. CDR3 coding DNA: TGCGCCAGCAGCGCGCCTGAATTGACTAATGAGCAGTTCTTC.

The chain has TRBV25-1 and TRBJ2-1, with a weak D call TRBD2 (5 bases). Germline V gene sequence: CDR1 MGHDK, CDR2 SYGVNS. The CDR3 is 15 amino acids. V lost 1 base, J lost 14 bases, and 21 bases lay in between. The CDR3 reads CASSESVSGTTGKFF. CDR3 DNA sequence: TGTGCCAGCAGTGAATCGGTTTCGGGAACGACGGGAAAGTTCTTC.

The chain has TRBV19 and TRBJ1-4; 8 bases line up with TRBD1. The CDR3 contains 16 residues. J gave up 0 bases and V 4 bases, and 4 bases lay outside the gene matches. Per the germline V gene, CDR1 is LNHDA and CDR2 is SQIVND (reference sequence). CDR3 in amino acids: CASSTRQGTTNEKLFF. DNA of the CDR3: TGTGCCAGTAGTACACGACAGGGGACAACTAATGAAAAACTGTTTTTT. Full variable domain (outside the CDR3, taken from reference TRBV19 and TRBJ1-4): DGGITQSPKYLFRKEGQNVTLSCEQNLNHDAMYWYRQDPGQGLRLIYYSQIVNDFQKGDIAEGYSVSREKKESFPLTVTSAQKNPTAFYLCASSTRQGTTNEKLFFGSGTQLSVL.

Here the CDR3 reads CASSRTGENSPLHF. The CDR3 bases are TGTGCCAGTAGTAGGACTGGGGAAAATTCACCCCTCCACTTT. The chain is built from TRBV19 and TRBJ1-6; D remains ambiguous. Germline loops: CDR1 LNHDA, CDR2 SQIVND (reference sequence). Trimming took off 4 bases at V and 7 bases at J, with 11 bases between the two ends. This CDR3 has 14 amino acids.

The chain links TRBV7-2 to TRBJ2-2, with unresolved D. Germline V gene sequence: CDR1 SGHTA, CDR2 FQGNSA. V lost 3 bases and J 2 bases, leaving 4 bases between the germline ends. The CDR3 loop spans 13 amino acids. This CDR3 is CASSFTNTGELFF. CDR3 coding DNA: TGTGCCAGCAGCTTCACTAACACCGGGGAGCTGTTTTTT.

The CDR3 region is CASSQVQGNSPLHF. The CDR3 bases are TGCGCCAGCAGCCAAGTCCAGGGGAATTCACCCCTCCACTTT. The gene calls are TRBV4-3 and TRBJ1-6; a possible D gene is TRBD1 (6 bases). This CDR3 has 14 residues. Germline CDR1 is LGHNA and CDR2 is YSLEER. V was cut by 1 base and J by 7 bases, with 8 bases left in between.

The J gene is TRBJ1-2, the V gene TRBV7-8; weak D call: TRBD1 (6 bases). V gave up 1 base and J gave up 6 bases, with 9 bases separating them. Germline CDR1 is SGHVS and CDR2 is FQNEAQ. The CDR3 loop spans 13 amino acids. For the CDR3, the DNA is TGTGCCAGCAGCTTAGTGGCAGGGGATGGCTACACCTTC. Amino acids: CASSLVAGDGYTF.

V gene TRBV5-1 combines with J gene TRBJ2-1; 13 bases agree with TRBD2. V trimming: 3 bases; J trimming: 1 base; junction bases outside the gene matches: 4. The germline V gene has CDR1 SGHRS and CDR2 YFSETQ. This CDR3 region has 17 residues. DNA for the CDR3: TGCGCCAGCAGCTGGACTAGCGGGAGTCCGTCCTACAATGAGCAGTTCTTC. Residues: CASSWTSGSPSYNEQFF.

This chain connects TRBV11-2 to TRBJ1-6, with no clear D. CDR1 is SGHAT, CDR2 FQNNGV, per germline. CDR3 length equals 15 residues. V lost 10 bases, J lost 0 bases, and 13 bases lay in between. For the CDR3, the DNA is TGTGCCACCACTGATTTGAGCTCCTATAATTCACCCCTCCACTTT. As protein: CATTDLSSYNSPLHF.

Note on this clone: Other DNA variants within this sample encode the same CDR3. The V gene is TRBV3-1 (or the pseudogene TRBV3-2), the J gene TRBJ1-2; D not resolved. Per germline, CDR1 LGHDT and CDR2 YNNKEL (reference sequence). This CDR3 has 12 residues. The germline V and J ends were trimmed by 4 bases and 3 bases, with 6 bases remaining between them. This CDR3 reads CASSPGDYGYTF. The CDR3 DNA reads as TGTGCCAGCAGCCCCGGTGACTATGGCTACACCTTC.

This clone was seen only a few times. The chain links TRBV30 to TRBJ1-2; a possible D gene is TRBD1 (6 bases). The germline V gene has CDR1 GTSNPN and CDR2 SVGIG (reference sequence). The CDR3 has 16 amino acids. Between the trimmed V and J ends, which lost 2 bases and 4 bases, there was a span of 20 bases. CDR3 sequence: CAWSRQAGGAFYGYTF. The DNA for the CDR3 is TGTGCCTGGAGTAGACAGGCGGGGGGGGCCTTCTATGGCTACACCTTC.

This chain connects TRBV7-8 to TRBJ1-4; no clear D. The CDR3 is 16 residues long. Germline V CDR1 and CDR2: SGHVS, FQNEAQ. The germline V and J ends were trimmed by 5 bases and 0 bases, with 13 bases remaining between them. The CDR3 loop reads CASSPRPMSTNEKLFF. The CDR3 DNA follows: TGTGCCAGCAGCCCGCGTCCCATGTCAACTAATGAAAAACTGTTTTTT.

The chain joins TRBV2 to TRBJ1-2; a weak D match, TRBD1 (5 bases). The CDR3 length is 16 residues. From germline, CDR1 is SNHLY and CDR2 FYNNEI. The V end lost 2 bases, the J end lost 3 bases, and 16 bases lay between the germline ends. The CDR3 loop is CASSEKARAADYGYTF. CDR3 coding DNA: TGTGCCAGCAGTGAAAAGGCCAGGGCTGCGGACTATGGCTACACCTTC.

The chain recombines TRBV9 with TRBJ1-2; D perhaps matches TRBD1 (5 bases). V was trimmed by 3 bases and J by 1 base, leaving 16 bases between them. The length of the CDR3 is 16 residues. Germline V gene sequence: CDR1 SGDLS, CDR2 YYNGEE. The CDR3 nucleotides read TGTGCCAGCAGCGCCGGGGGGGTAGTCTTTAACTATGGCTACACCTTC. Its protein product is CASSAGGVVFNYGYTF.

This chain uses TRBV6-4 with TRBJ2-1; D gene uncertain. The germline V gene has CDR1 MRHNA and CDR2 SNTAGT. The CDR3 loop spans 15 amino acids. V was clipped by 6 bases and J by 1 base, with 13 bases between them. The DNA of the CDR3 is TGTGCCAGCAGCCATGAGATCGGTTCCTACAATGAGCAGTTCTTC. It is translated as CASSHEIGSYNEQFF.

CDR3 in DNA: TGCGCCAGCAGCTTGGTCCTAGCGGGAGCGGAGACCCAGTACTTC. It encodes CASSLVLAGAETQYF. The chain joins TRBV5-1 to TRBJ2-5; 10 bases fit TRBD2. J was trimmed by 5 bases and V by 0 bases; bases with no gene match: 4. Germline CDR1 is SGHRS and CDR2 is YFSETQ. CDR3 length equals 15 residues.

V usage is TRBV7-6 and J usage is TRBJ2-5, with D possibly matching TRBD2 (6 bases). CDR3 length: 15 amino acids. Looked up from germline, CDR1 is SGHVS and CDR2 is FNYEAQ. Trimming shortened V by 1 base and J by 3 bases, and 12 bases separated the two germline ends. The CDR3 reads CASSLEGRREETQYF. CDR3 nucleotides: TGTGCCAGCAGCTTAGAAGGGAGGCGGGAAGAGACCCAGTACTTC.

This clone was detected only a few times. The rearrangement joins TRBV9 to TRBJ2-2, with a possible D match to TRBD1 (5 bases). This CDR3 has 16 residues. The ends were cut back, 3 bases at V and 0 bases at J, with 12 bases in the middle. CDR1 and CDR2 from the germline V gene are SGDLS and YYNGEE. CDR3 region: CASSATAQANTGELFF. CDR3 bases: TGTGCCAGCAGCGCCACCGCACAGGCGAACACCGGGGAGCTGTTTTTT.

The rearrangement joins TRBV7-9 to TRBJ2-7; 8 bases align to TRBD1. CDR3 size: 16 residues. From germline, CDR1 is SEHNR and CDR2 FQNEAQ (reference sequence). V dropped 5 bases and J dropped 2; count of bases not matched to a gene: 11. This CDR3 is CASSRGQGIPPYEQYF. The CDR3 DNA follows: TGTGCCAGCAGCCGTGGACAGGGTATACCGCCCTACGAGCAGTACTTC.

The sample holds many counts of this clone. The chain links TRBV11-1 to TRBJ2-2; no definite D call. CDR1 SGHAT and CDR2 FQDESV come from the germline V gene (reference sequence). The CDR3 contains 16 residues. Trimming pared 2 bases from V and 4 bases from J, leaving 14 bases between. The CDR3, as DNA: TGTGCCAGCAGCTTACTCGGCGCGGCTAGCACCGGGGAGCTGTTTTTT. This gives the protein CASSLLGAASTGELFF.

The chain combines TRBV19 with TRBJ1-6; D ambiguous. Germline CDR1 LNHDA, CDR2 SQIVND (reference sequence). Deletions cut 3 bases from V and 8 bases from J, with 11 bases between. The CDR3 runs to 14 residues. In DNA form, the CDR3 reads TGTGCCAGTAGTATCCGGGAAAACCATTCACCCCTCCACTTT. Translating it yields CASSIRENHSPLHF.

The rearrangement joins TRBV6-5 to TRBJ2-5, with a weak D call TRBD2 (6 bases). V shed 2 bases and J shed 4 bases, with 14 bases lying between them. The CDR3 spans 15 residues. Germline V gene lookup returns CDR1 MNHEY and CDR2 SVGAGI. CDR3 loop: CASSYPTVGGETQYF. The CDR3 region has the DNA TGTGCCAGCAGTTACCCGACCGTCGGGGGAGAGACCCAGTACTTC.